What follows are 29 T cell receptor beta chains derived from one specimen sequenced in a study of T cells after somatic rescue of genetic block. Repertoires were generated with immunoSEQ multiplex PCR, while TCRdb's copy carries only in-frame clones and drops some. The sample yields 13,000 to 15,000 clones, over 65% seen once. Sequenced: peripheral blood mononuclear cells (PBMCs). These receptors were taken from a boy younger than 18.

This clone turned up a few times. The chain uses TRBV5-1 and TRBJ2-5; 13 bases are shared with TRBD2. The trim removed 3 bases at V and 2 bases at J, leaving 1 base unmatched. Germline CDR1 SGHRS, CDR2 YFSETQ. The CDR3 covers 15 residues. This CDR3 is CASSSLAGGQETQYF. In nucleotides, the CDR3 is TGCGCCAGCAGCTCACTAGCGGGGGGGCAAGAGACCCAGTACTTC.

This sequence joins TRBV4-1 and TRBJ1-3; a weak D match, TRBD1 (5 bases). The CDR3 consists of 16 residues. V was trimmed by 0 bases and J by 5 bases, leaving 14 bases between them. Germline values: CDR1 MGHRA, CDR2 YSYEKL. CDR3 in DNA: TGCGCCAGCAGCCAAGATCACCGGGGGATCCGAAACACCATATATTTT. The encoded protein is CASSQDHRGIRNTIYF.

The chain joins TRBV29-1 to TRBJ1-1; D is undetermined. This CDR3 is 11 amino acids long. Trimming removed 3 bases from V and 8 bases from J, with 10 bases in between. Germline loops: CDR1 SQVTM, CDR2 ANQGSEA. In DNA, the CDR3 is TGCAGCGTTGATCGGGCGGGCGAAGCTTTCTTT. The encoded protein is CSVDRAGEAFF.

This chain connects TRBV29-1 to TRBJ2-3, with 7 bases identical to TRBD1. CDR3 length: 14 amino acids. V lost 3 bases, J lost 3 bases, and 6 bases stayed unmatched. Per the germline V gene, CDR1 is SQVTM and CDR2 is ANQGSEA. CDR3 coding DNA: TGCAGCGTTGATCCAGGGGGATCGACAGATACGCAGTATTTT. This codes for CSVDPGGSTDTQYF.

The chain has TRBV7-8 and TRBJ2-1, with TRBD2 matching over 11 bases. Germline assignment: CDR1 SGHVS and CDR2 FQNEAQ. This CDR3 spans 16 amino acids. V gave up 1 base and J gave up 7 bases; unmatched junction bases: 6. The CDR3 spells CASSLGSGGAWNEQFF. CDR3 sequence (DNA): TGTGCCAGCAGCTTAGGTAGCGGGGGGGCCTGGAATGAGCAGTTCTTC.

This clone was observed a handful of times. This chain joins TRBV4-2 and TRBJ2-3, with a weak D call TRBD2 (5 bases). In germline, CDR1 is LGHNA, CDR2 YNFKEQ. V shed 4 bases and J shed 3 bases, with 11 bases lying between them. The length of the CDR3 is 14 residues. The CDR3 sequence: CASSPVDLTDTQYF. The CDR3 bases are TGTGCCAGCAGCCCGGTGGACTTGACAGATACGCAGTATTTT.

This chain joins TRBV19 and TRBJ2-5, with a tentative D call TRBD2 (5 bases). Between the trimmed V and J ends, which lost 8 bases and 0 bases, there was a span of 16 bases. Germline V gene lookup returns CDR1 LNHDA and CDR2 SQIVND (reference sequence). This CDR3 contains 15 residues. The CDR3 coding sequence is TGTGCCAGTGGTGGGGAGAGGGCCTACCAAGAGACCCAGTACTTC. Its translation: CASGGERAYQETQYF.

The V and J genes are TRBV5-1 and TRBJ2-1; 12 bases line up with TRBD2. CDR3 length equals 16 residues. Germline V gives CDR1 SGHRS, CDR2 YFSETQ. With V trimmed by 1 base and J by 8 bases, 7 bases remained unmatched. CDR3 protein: CASSLPASGRAYEQFF. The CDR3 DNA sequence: TGCGCCAGCAGCTTGCCGGCTAGCGGGAGGGCCTATGAGCAGTTCTTC.

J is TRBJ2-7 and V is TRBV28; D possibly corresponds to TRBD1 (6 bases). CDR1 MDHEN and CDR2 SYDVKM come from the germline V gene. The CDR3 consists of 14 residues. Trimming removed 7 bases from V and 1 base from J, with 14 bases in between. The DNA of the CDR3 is TGTGCCAGCAAAACCCCTCAGGGGTCCTACGAGCAGTACTTC. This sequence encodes CASKTPQGSYEQYF.

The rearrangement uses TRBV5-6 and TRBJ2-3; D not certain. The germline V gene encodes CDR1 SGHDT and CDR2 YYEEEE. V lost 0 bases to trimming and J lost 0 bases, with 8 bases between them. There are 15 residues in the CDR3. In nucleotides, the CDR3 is TGTGCCAGCAGCTTGGGGTTACCTAGCACAGATACGCAGTATTTT. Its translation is CASSLGLPSTDTQYF. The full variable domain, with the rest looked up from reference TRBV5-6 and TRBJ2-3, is DAGVTQSPTHLIKTRGQQVTLRCSPKSGHDTVSWYQQALGQGPQFIFQYYEEEERQRGNFPDRFSGHQFPNYSSELNVNALLLGDSALYLCASSLGLPSTDTQYFGPGTRLTVL.

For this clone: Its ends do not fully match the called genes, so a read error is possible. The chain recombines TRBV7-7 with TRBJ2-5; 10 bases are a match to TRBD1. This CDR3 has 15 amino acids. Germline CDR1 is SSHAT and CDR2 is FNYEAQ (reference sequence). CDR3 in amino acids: CASSPDGTGVETQYF. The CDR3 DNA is TGTGCTAGCAGCCCCGATGGGACAGGGGTCGAGACCCAGTACTTC.

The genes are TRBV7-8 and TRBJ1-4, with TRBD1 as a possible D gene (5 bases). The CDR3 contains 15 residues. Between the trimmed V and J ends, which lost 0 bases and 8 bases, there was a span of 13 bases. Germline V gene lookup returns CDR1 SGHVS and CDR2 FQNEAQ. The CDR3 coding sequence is TGTGCCAGCAGCTTAGCGGCCAGGGCGGAGGAAAAACTGTTTTTT. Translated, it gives CASSLAARAEEKLFF.

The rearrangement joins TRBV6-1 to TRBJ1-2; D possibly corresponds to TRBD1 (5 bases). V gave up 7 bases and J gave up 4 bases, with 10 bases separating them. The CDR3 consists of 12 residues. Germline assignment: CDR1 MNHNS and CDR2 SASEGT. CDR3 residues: CASKWGSYGYTF. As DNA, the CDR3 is TGTGCCAGCAAGTGGGGGTCCTATGGCTACACCTTC.

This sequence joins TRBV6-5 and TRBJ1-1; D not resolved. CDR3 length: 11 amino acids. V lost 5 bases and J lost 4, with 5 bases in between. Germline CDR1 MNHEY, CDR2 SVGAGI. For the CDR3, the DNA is TGTGCCAGCAGTGGTGTCACTGAAGCTTTCTTT. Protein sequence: CASSGVTEAFF.

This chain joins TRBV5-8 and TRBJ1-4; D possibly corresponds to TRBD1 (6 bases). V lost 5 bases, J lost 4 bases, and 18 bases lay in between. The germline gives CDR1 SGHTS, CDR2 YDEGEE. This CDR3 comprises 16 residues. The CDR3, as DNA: TGTGCCAGCAGACAAAATCTACAGGGCATTAATGAAAAACTGTTTTTT. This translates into CASRQNLQGINEKLFF. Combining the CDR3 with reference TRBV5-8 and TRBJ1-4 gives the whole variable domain EAGVTQSPTHLIKTRGQQATLRCSPISGHTSVYWYQQALGLGLQFLLWYDEGEERNRGNFPPRFSGRQFPNYSSELNVNALELEDSALYLCASRQNLQGINEKLFFGSGTQLSVL.

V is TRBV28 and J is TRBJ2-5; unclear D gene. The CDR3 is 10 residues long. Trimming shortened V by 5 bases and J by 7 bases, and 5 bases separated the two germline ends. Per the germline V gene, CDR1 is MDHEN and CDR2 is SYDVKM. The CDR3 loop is CASSHRTQYF. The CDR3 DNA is TGTGCCAGCAGTCACAGGACCCAGTACTTC.

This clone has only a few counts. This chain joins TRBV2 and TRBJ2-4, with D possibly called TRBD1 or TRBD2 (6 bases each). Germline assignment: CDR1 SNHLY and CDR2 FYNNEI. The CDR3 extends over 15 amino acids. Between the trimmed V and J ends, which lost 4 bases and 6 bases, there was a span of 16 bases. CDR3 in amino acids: CASSGVGGDLNIQYF. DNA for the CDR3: TGTGCCAGCAGTGGGGTCGGGGGCGACTTAAACATTCAGTACTTC.

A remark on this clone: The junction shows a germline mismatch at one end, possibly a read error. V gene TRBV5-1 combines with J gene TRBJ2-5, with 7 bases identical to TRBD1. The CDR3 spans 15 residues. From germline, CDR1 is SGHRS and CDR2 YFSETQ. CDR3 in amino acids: CASSFTGLTGAQGDF. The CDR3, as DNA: TGCGCCAGCAGCTTTACCGGCCTTACGGGTGCCCAGGGGGACTTC.

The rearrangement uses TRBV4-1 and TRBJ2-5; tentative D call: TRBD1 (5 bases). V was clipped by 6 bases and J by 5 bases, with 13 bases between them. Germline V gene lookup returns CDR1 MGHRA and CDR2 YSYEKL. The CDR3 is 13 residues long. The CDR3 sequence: CASSPQGLETQYF. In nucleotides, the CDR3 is TGCGCCAGCAGTCCCCAGGGTTTGGAGACCCAGTACTTC.

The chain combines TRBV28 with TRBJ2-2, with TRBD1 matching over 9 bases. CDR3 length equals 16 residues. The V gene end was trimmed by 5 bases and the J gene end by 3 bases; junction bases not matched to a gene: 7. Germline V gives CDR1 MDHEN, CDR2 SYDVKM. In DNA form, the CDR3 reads TGTGCCAGCAGTCCATACCGGGACAGGGACACCGGGGAGCTGTTTTTT. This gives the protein CASSPYRDRDTGELFF.

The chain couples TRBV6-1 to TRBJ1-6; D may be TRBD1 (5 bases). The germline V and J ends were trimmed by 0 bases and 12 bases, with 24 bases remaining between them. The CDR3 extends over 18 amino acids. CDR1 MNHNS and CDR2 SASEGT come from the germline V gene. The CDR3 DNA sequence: TGTGCCAGCAGTGAAGCGTTTGCGGGGAGTGGTGTCGGGGGACCCCTCCACTTT. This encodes CASSEAFAGSGVGGPLHF.

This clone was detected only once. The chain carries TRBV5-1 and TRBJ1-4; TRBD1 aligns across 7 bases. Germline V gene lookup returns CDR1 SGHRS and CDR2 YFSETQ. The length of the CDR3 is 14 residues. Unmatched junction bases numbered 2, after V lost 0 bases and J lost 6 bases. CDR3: CASSLAGGDEKLFF. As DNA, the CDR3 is TGCGCCAGCAGCTTGGCAGGGGGGGATGAAAAACTGTTTTTT.

The CDR3 nucleotides are TGTGCCAGCAGTGGCCAGACCCATAATGAAAAACTGTTTTTT. Residues: CASSGQTHNEKLFF. This chain connects TRBV28 to TRBJ1-4; D unresolved. This CDR3 is 14 amino acids long. Germline values: CDR1 MDHEN, CDR2 SYDVKM. The V and J ends lost 5 bases and 4 bases respectively, with 11 bases between them.

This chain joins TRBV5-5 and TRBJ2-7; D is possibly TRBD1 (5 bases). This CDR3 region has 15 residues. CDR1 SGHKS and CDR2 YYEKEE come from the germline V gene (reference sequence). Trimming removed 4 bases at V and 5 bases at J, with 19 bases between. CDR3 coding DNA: TGTGCCAGCAGCCGCAATGGGCAGGGCGTCCACGAGCAGTACTTC. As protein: CASSRNGQGVHEQYF.

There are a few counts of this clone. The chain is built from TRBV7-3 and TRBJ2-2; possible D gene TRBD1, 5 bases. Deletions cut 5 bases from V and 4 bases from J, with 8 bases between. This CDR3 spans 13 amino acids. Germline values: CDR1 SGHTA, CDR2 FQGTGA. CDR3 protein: CASSPTGTGELFF. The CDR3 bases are TGTGCCAGCAGCCCCACAGGCACCGGGGAGCTGTTTTTT.

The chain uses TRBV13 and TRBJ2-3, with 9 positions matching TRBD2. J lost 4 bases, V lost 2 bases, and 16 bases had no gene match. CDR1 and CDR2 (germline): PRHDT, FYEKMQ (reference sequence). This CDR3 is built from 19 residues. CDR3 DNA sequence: TGTGCCAGCAGCTTACGAGGTAGCGGGGGTCCTGCATGGGCAGATACGCAGTATTTT. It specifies CASSLRGSGGPAWADTQYF.

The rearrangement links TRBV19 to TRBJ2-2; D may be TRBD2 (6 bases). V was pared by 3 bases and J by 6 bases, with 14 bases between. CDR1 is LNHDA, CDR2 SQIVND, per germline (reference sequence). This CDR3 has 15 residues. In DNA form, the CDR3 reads TGTGCCAGTAGTATTTTGGGGGAGGAGCCCGGGGAGCTGTTTTTT. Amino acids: CASSILGEEPGELFF.

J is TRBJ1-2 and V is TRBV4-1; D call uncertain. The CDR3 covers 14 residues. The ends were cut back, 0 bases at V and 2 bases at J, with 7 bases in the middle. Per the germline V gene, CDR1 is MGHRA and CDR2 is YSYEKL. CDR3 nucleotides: TGCGCCAGCAGCCAAGAATTTACCAACTATGGCTACACCTTC. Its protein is CASSQEFTNYGYTF.

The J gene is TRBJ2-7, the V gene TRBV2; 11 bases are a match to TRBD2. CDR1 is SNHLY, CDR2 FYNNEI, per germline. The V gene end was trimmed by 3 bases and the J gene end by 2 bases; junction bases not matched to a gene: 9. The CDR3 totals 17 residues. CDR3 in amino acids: CASSDALGTSGAYEQYF. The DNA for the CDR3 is TGTGCCAGCAGTGATGCGCTTGGGACTAGCGGCGCCTACGAGCAGTACTTC.